This is a list of T cell receptor beta chains from one sample in a study of CD8+ T cells in alopecia areata. Produced via immunoSEQ multiplex PCR; TCRdb's table is partial and in-frame only. This table holds roughly 190,000 clones, about three fifths found once. This specimen was CD4+ T cells sorted from blood, taken at week 4, from a patient treated with tofacitinib. The receptors stem from a human donor with alopecia areata. The CDR3 runs from the conserved cysteine through the conserved F or W. Size values are once, few and many counts, or a class for expanded clones, and some rows have none.

cdr3_aa: CASSGGLAGNEQYF; j_call: TRBJ2-7; clone_size: .; v_call: TRBV7-8
cdr3_aa: CASSQGGGFNTEAFF; j_call: TRBJ1-1; clone_size: few; v_call: TRBV14
cdr3_aa: CASSTGTGGAETQYF; j_call: TRBJ2-5; clone_size: .; v_call: TRBV28
cdr3_aa: CASSYTESSYNEQFF; j_call: TRBJ2-1; clone_size: .; v_call: TRBV5-1
cdr3_aa: CSVGTGDQPQHF; j_call: TRBJ1-5; clone_size: .; v_call: TRBV29-1
cdr3_aa: CASSFRLAGRYNEQFF; j_call: TRBJ2-1; clone_size: .; v_call: TRBV7-2
cdr3_aa: CAWSGSSGAQYF; j_call: TRBJ2-5; clone_size: .; v_call: TRBV30
cdr3_aa: CASSPGTQSRETQYF; j_call: TRBJ2-5; clone_size: .; v_call: TRBV7-2
cdr3_aa: CASSTRGQLDTPETQYF; j_call: TRBJ2-5; clone_size: .; v_call: TRBV7-8
cdr3_aa: CSVQGKDPYGYTF; j_call: TRBJ1-2; clone_size: .; v_call: TRBV29-1
cdr3_aa: CSGATGPRSPLHF; j_call: TRBJ1-6; clone_size: once; v_call: TRBV29-1
cdr3_aa: CASSLQGRDTQYF; j_call: TRBJ2-3; clone_size: .; v_call: TRBV5-4
cdr3_aa: CASSASGQETQYF; j_call: TRBJ2-5; clone_size: .; v_call: TRBV19
cdr3_aa: CASSQYSGDTQYF; j_call: TRBJ2-3; clone_size: .; v_call: TRBV14
cdr3_aa: CASSQTTDQPQHF; j_call: TRBJ1-5; clone_size: .; v_call: TRBV4-2
cdr3_aa: CASSSTGLAGESWTQYF; j_call: TRBJ2-5; clone_size: .; v_call: TRBV5-6
cdr3_aa: CASSQERWRGAGNNEQFF; j_call: TRBJ2-1; clone_size: .; v_call: TRBV4-3
cdr3_aa: CAWSAQEKTEAFF; j_call: TRBJ1-1; clone_size: .; v_call: TRBV30
cdr3_aa: CASSLGQLSSYEQYF; j_call: TRBJ2-7; clone_size: .; v_call: TRBV5-1
cdr3_aa: CSVTGQPNTEAFF; j_call: TRBJ1-1; clone_size: few; v_call: TRBV29-1
cdr3_aa: CASSIMTDQETQYF; j_call: TRBJ2-5; clone_size: .; v_call: TRBV19
cdr3_aa: CSVALNTDTQYF; j_call: TRBJ2-3; clone_size: .; v_call: TRBV29-1
cdr3_aa: CASSPPYGGEQYF; j_call: TRBJ2-7; clone_size: once; v_call: TRBV18
cdr3_aa: CSAGYADTQYF; j_call: TRBJ2-3; clone_size: .; v_call: TRBV20-1
cdr3_aa: CASSVGRRNEKLFF; j_call: TRBJ1-4; clone_size: .; v_call: TRBV2